This T cell receptor (beta chain) was identified during a study of T cell responses to AZD1222 COVID-19 vaccine. Whole-study results and caveats: Spike was spanned by vaccine-associated CD4 TCRs, with dominance at 160-218 and 743-854.

Germline-derived CDR1 and CDR2 are SGHRS and YFSETQ. With 2 bases removed from V and 5 bases from J, the gap between germline ends came to 8 bases. The CDR3 is 13 residues long. This clone was detected a few times. Its antigen is still unknown. Assay used: immunoSEQ multiplex PCR; TCRdb lists only in-frame clones, some missing. The profile shows around 50,000 clones, just over 85% of them singletons. The V call is TRBV5-1, the J call TRBJ2-1, with D maybe TRBD1 (5 bases). The sample consisted of peripheral blood, taken 28 days after the second AZD1222 dose. This clonotype was sampled from an adult who received the AZD1222 COVID-19 vaccine. The CDR3 is CASSFDSNNEQFF. As DNA, the CDR3 is TGCGCCAGCAGCTTCGACAGCAACAATGAGCAGTTCTTC. Looking up the rest from reference TRBV5-1 and TRBJ2-1 gives the full variable domain: KAGVTQTPRYLIKTRGQQVTLSCSPISGHRSVSWYQQTPGQGLQFLFEYFSETQRNKGNFPGRFSGRQFSNSRSEMNVSTLELGDSALYLCASSFDSNNEQFFGPGTRLTVL.